This T cell receptor (beta chain) was profiled in a study of T-cell reconstitution after alpha-beta-depleted transplantation in children. The table lists this clonotype with many counts. What it binds is not known. The TCRbeta library was prepared with unique molecular identifiers. TCRdb used MiXCR to reprocess the PCR reads, holding one entry per CDR3 protein. This sample has approximately 300,000 distinct CDR3 sequences, with about 7.3% found just once. Study-level points and caveats: At the one-year point after transplant, T-cell counts and TCRbeta diversity were found to come mostly from T cells that had been newly produced.

With V trimmed by 5 bases and J by 6 bases, 10 bases remained unmatched. The CDR3 length is 15 residues. Germline V CDR1 and CDR2: MNHEY, SMNVEV (reference sequence). The starting material was peripheral blood, obtained 360 days after TCRalphabeta/CD19-depleted stem cell transplant. This TCR came from a female patient between 2 and 15 years old who had a stem cell transplant for Fanconi anemia, so the T cells may come from the graft donor. The chain has TRBV27 and TRBJ2-7, with 10 positions matching TRBD1. CDR3 nucleotides: TGTGCCAGCAGTCCAAGATCCGGGACAGGGGTCGAGCAGTACTTC. Residues: CASSPRSGTGVEQYF.